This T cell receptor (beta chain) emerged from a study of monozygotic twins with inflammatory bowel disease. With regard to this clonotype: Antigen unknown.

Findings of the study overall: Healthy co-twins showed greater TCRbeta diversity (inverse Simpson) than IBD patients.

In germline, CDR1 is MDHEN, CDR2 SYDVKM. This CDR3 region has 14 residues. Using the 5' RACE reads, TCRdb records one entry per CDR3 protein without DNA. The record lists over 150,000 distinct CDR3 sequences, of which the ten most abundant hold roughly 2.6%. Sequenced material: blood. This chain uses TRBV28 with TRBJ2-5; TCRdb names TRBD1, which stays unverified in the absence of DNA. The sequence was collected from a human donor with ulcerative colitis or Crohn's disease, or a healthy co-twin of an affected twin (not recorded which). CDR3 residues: CANRFGQGWETQYF. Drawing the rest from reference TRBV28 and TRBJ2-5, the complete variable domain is DVKVTQSSRYLVKRTGEKVFLECVQDMDHENMFWYRQDPGLGLRLIYFSYDVKMKEKGDIPEGYSVSREKKERFSLILESASTNQTSMYLCANRFGQGWETQYFGPGTRLLVL.